The entry below gives a single T cell receptor (beta chain) sequence along with its context. Its specificity is unknown. These data are taken from a study of T cell responses to AZD1222 COVID-19 vaccine. Germline assignment: CDR1 MNHNS and CDR2 SASEGT. The CDR3 totals 17 residues. The V gene end was trimmed by 2 bases and the J gene end by 7 bases; junction bases not matched to a gene: 10. Profiling relied on immunoSEQ multiplex PCR, and the TCRdb table lists in-frame clones only, not all of them. The sample lists 75,000 to 90,000 clones, roughly 85% occurring once. The study pooled second doses at about 4 or about 12 weeks. Notes on the study in general: Close to half of spike-specific TCRs reportedly recognize unmutated variant regions.

The chain carries TRBV6-1 and TRBJ1-6; 8 positions match TRBD1. The TCR originated in an adult who received the AZD1222 COVID-19 vaccine. Specimen: peripheral blood, collected 28 days after the second AZD1222 dose. Here the CDR3 DNA reads TGTGCCAGCAGTGAAAACGGGTATGGACAGGGAAATTCACCCCTCCACTTT. Translating gives CASSENGYGQGNSPLHF.